The 8 T cell receptor beta chains below were found in one sample sequenced in a study of blood T cell repertoires in COVID-19. The table came from immunoSEQ multiplex PCR; TCRdb's copy has only in-frame clones and leaves some out. The sample lists roughly 140,000 clones; approximately 84% were seen once. Sequenced material: peripheral blood. The origin of the receptors is a woman aged 55-70 years with acute or convalescent COVID-19.

The chain uses TRBV6-6 and TRBJ2-2; no reliable D call. The CDR3 covers 15 residues. V was cut by 2 bases and J by 5 bases, with 12 bases left in between. CDR1 and CDR2 (germline): MNHNY, SVGAGI (reference sequence). This chain's CDR3 is CASSYLERRTGELFF. In DNA form, the CDR3 reads TGTGCCAGCAGTTACCTGGAGAGGCGAACCGGGGAGCTGTTTTTT.

The chain combines TRBV28 with TRBJ2-5; 12 bases map to TRBD2. The CDR3 runs to 18 residues. From germline, CDR1 is MDHEN and CDR2 SYDVKM. The V gene end was trimmed by 1 base and the J gene end by 0 bases; junction bases not matched to a gene: 6. The CDR3 loop is CASSLYPGLAGNQETQYF. The CDR3 DNA sequence: TGTGCCAGCAGTTTATATCCCGGACTAGCGGGAAACCAAGAGACCCAGTACTTC.

J is TRBJ1-5 and V is TRBV6-1; D gene uncertain. The CDR3 totals 16 residues. Germline CDR1 MNHNS, CDR2 SASEGT. V was shortened by 4 bases and J by 0 bases, with 13 bases between the two germline ends. The chain's CDR3 is CASSAQGGYSNQPQHF. The CDR3, as DNA: TGTGCCAGCAGTGCCCAAGGAGGTTATAGCAATCAGCCCCAGCATTTT.

The chain recombines TRBV7-6 with TRBJ2-3; 10 nucleotides agree with TRBD1. The germline CDR1 and CDR2 sequences are SGHVS and FNYEAQ. The trim removed 2 bases at V and 3 bases at J, leaving 8 bases unmatched. This CDR3 is 17 amino acids long. CDR3 nucleotides: TGTGCCAGCAGCTTACGGTCACGGGACAGGGGTACAGATACGCAGTATTTT. It encodes CASSLRSRDRGTDTQYF.

The chain joins TRBV9 to TRBJ2-3, with 11 bases matching TRBD2. The germline V gene encodes CDR1 SGDLS and CDR2 YYNGEE. The junction had 11 bases not matched to a gene; V was cut back by 4 bases and J by 7 bases. This CDR3 region has 16 residues. CDR3 in DNA: TGTGCCAGCAGCTTCCAACTAGCGGGAGTAACGAATACGCAGTATTTT. Amino acid sequence: CASSFQLAGVTNTQYF.

The chain links TRBV7-2 to TRBJ1-6, with a weak D call TRBD1 (5 bases). The CDR3 loop spans 13 amino acids. CDR1 is SGHTA, CDR2 FQGNSA, per germline. V dropped 5 bases and J dropped 9 bases, with 11 bases sitting between them. The CDR3 DNA reads TGTGCCAGCAGCCTCACAGGTGCTTCACCCCTCCACTTT. The encoded protein is CASSLTGASPLHF.

This sequence joins TRBV6-6 and TRBJ2-5; 8 bases map to TRBD1. V shed 4 bases and J 4 bases; nucleotides not matched to a gene: 8. The CDR3 totals 15 residues. The V gene's germline CDR1 is MNHNY and CDR2 SVGAGI (reference sequence). The CDR3 reads CASSSGQGQRETQYF. The CDR3 nucleotides are TGTGCCAGCAGTTCCGGACAGGGTCAACGAGAGACCCAGTACTTC.

The J gene is TRBJ1-1, the V gene TRBV19; D unresolved. Germline V gene lookup returns CDR1 LNHDA and CDR2 SQIVND (reference sequence). The CDR3 runs 13 residues. Trimming took off 5 bases at V and 1 base at J, with 8 bases between the two ends. The CDR3 nucleotides are TGTGCCAGTAGTCGGGTGAGGAACACTGAAGCTTTCTTT. Protein: CASSRVRNTEAFF.